These 4 T cell receptor beta chains were all obtained from the same sample, sequenced in a study of blood T cell repertoires in COVID-19 (TCRdb year 2020). Library creation used the immunoSEQ multiplex PCR assay. TCRdb provides this immuneACCESS table in a form limited to in-frame rearrangements. Some clones are lacking; in checked studies, under half of them reflect an unresolved V gene, and why the rest are absent is not known. The sample table contains tens of thousands of clones; only one count was recorded for roughly 90% of them. The ten most abundant clones make up 2.5% to 3.5% of the sample. The sequenced sample was peripheral blood. The receptors stem from a human donor in a cohort sampled during active COVID-19.

This chain connects TRBV27 to TRBJ1-5; D possibly corresponds to TRBD1 (6 bases). Germline V gene lookup returns CDR1 MNHEY and CDR2 SMNVEV (reference sequence). The CDR3 runs to 15 residues. V shed 4 bases and J shed 1 base, with 11 bases lying between them. The CDR3: CASSSQGESNQPQHF. CDR3 sequence (DNA): TGTGCCAGCAGTTCACAGGGAGAGAGCAATCAGCCCCAGCATTTT.

The chain joins TRBV7-9 to TRBJ1-1, with a weak D call TRBD1 (5 bases). V dropped 1 base and J dropped 11 bases, with 11 bases sitting between them. CDR3 length equals 12 residues. Germline CDR1 is SEHNR and CDR2 is FQNEAQ (reference sequence). The CDR3 loop is CASSLGSGAAFF. CDR3 DNA: TGTGCCAGCAGCTTAGGAAGCGGGGCGGCTTTCTTT.

The chain links TRBV2 to TRBJ1-4; 7 bases fit TRBD1. From germline, CDR1 is SNHLY and CDR2 FYNNEI. Losses at the gene ends were 2 bases for V and 10 bases for J; bases not matched to a gene: 16. The CDR3 is made up of 17 amino acids. CDR3 in DNA: TGTGCCAGCAGTGAAAGCCTTGGGGGACCTCAGGGGGGAAAACTGTTTTTT. Its translation: CASSESLGGPQGGKLFF.

In this sample, this clone turned up a few times. The chain links TRBV27 to TRBJ1-6, with TRBD1 matching over 8 bases. CDR3 length: 12 residues. J lost 9 bases, V lost 6 bases, and 1 base had no gene match. Germline V CDR1 and CDR2: MNHEY, SMNVEV (reference sequence). CDR3 nucleotide sequence: TGTGCCAGCAGCACAGGGGGTTCACCCCTCCACTTT. Its translation is CASSTGGSPLHF.